This is a list of T cell receptor beta chains from one sample in a study of blood T cells in healthy people across ages. Each CDR3 protein gets one entry after TCRdb re-called the 5' RACE reads with MiXCR. Among more than 600,000 distinct CDR3 sequences listed, 20% to 25% were seen once. These sequences were also reported in another study, on T cells of mothers and their children.

The source material was blood. Receptor source: a boy aged 10-17 years in good health. Both conserved end residues are part of each CDR3. D genes are given only for firm matches. Rows may omit the clone size; those that give it use once, few, many or a size class.

j_call: TRBJ2-1
v_call: TRBV4-2
clone_size: NA
d_call: TRBD2
cdr3_aa: CASSQDLASGGNKQFF
cdr3_nt: TGTGCCAGCAGCCAAGATCTAGCTAGCGGGGGGAATAAGCAGTTCTTC

j_call: TRBJ1-2
v_call: TRBV3-1
clone_size: NA
d_call: NA
cdr3_aa: CASRPSEGNYGYTF
cdr3_nt: TGTGCCAGCAGGCCCAGTGAAGGAAACTATGGCTACACCTTC

j_call: TRBJ2-7
v_call: TRBV7-9
clone_size: few
d_call: TRBD2
cdr3_aa: CASSFGGRYTYEQYF
cdr3_nt: TGTGCCAGCAGCTTTGGCGGGAGGTACACCTACGAGCAGTACTTC

j_call: TRBJ1-1
v_call: TRBV9
clone_size: few
d_call: NA
cdr3_aa: CASSPPSTDEAFF
cdr3_nt: TGTGCCAGCAGCCCACCCTCGACAGATGAAGCTTTCTTT

j_call: TRBJ2-1
v_call: TRBV13
clone_size: NA
d_call: TRBD2
cdr3_aa: CASSLGGRARAYNEQFF
cdr3_nt: TGTGCCAGCAGCTTGGGTGGGAGGGCCAGGGCCTACAATGAGCAGTTCTTC

j_call: TRBJ2-7
v_call: TRBV18
clone_size: few
d_call: NA
cdr3_aa: CASSTRAPLSSYEQYF
cdr3_nt: TGTGCCAGCTCAACCCGGGCCCCCCTAAGCTCCTACGAGCAGTACTTC

j_call: TRBJ2-3
v_call: TRBV6-2/TRBV6-3
clone_size: few
d_call: NA
cdr3_aa: CASEGSTDTQYF
cdr3_nt: TGTGCCAGCGAGGGTAGCACAGATACGCAGTATTTT

j_call: TRBJ2-7
v_call: TRBV21-1
clone_size: NA
d_call: NA
cdr3_aa: CASSRLTSSHEQHF
cdr3_nt: TGTGCCAGCAGCAGATTGACTAGCTCCCACGAGCAGCACTTC

j_call: TRBJ2-7
v_call: TRBV3-1
clone_size: few
d_call: NA
cdr3_aa: CASSQVNGGPYEQYF
cdr3_nt: TGTGCCAGCAGCCAAGTTAACGGGGGGCCCTACGAGCAGTACTTC

j_call: TRBJ2-1
v_call: TRBV20-1
clone_size: NA
d_call: TRBD2
cdr3_aa: CSASKDLAGRDYNEQFF
cdr3_nt: TGCAGTGCTAGTAAGGACCTAGCGGGAAGGGACTACAATGAGCAGTTCTTC

j_call: TRBJ2-5
v_call: TRBV10-2
clone_size: few
d_call: NA
cdr3_aa: CAVTGTGGETQYF
cdr3_nt: TGCGCCGTCACCGGGACTGGAGGAGAGACCCAGTACTTC

j_call: TRBJ1-6
v_call: TRBV7-2
clone_size: NA
d_call: TRBD1
cdr3_aa: CASSPQPGQGNSPLHF
cdr3_nt: TGTGCCAGCAGCCCCCAACCGGGACAGGGTAATTCACCCCTCCACTTT

j_call: TRBJ2-3
v_call: TRBV5-1
clone_size: many
d_call: TRBD1
cdr3_aa: CASSFGQGADTQYF
cdr3_nt: TGCGCCAGCAGCTTCGGACAGGGGGCAGATACGCAGTATTTT

j_call: TRBJ1-5
v_call: TRBV27
clone_size: few
d_call: TRBD1
cdr3_aa: CASRGQGMGNQPQHF
cdr3_nt: TGTGCCAGCAGAGGACAGGGGATGGGCAATCAGCCCCAGCATTTT

j_call: TRBJ2-7
v_call: TRBV2
clone_size: few
d_call: TRBD2
cdr3_aa: CASSVEAGITYEQYF
cdr3_nt: TGTGCCAGCAGTGTCGAAGCGGGGATAACCTACGAGCAGTACTTC

j_call: TRBJ2-7
v_call: TRBV10-3
clone_size: NA
d_call: NA
cdr3_aa: CAISDGQYYEQYF
cdr3_nt: TGTGCCATCAGTGATGGGCAGTATTACGAGCAGTACTTC

j_call: TRBJ2-1
v_call: TRBV7-3
clone_size: NA
d_call: TRBD2
cdr3_aa: CASSLIGPDGRSYNEQFF
cdr3_nt: TGTGCCAGCAGCTTAATAGGACCTGACGGGAGGTCCTACAATGAGCAGTTCTTC

j_call: TRBJ2-3
v_call: TRBV29-1
clone_size: NA
d_call: TRBD2
cdr3_aa: CSVDRVAGSSTDTQYF
cdr3_nt: TGCAGCGTTGATAGGGTAGCGGGGAGTAGCACAGATACGCAGTATTTT

j_call: TRBJ2-1
v_call: TRBV20-1
clone_size: few
d_call: NA
cdr3_aa: CSAGLEQVSYNEQFF
cdr3_nt: TGCAGTGCTGGATTAGAGCAAGTATCCTACAATGAGCAGTTCTTC

j_call: TRBJ1-5
v_call: TRBV7-3
clone_size: few
d_call: NA
cdr3_aa: CARFGVLNQPQHF
cdr3_nt: TGTGCCAGGTTCGGGGTCCTAAATCAGCCCCAGCATTTT